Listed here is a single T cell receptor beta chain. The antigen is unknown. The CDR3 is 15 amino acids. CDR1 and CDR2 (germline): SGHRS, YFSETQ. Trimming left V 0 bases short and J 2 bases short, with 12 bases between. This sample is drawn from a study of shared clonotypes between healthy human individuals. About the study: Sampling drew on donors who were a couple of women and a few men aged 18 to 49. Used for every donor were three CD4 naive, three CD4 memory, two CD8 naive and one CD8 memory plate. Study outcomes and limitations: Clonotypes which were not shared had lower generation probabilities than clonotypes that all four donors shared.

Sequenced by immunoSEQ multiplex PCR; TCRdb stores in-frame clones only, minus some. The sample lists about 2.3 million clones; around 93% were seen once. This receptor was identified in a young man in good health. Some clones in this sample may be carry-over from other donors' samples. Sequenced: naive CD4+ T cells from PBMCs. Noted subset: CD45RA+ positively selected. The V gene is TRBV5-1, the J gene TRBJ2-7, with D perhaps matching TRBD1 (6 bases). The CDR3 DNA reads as TGCGCCAGCAGCTTGGGCTTCCAGGGGACCTACGAGCAGTACTTC. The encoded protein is CASSLGFQGTYEQYF.